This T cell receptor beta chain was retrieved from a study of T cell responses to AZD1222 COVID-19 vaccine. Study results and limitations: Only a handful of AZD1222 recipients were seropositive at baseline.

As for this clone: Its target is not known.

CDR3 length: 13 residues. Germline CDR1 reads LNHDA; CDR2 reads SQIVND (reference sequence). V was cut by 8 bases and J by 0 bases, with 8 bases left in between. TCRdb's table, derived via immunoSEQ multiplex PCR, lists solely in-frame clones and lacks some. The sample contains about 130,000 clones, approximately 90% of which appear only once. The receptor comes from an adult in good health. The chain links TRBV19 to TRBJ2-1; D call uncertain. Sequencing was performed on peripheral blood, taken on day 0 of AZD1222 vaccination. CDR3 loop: CASARSSYNEQFF. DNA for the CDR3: TGTGCCAGTGCTAGGAGCTCCTACAATGAGCAGTTCTTC. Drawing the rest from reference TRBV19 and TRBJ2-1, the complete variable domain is DGGITQSPKYLFRKEGQNVTLSCEQNLNHDAMYWYRQDPGQGLRLIYYSQIVNDFQKGDIAEGYSVSREKKESFPLTVTSAQKNPTAFYLCASARSSYNEQFFGPGTRLTVL.